Below are 2 T cell receptor beta chains sequenced from a single sample in a study of shared clonotypes between healthy human individuals. Profiled with immunoSEQ multiplex PCR; TCRdb holds only in-frame clones, not every one. The data contain under 600,000 clones, roughly 98% of them seen just once; the ten biggest clones take up 0.25% to 0.35%. The naive CD8 population came from CD45RO-negative cells selected for CCR7, without terminally differentiated effector memory CD45RA+ cells. The sequenced sample consisted of naive CD8+ T cells sorted from blood. Receptors were obtained from a man younger than 40 in good health.

This chain joins TRBV15 and TRBJ1-2; no clear D. There are 14 residues in the CDR3. V lost 0 bases, J lost 5 bases, and 10 bases lay in between. The germline CDR1 and CDR2 sequences are LNHNV and YYDKDF (reference sequence). The CDR3 here is CATSRDRLRYGYTF. DNA for the CDR3: TGTGCCACCAGCAGAGATCGGCTGAGGTATGGCTACACCTTC. The complete variable domain, with remaining parts taken from reference TRBV15 and TRBJ1-2, reads DAMVIQNPRYQVTQFGKPVTLSCSQTLNHNVMYWYQQKSSQAPKLLFHYYDKDFNNEADTPDNFQSRRPNTSFCFLDIRSPGLGDTAMYLCATSRDRLRYGYTFGSGTRLTVV.

This clone was seen once. The chain couples TRBV5-6 to TRBJ2-7; D is uncertain. The CDR3 spans 14 residues. Germline CDR1 and CDR2: SGHDT and YYEEEE. Trimming pared 2 bases from V and 1 base from J, leaving 10 bases between. The DNA of the CDR3 is TGTGCCAGCAGCTTTCGGAAAGGGTCCTACGAGCAGTACTTC. Its protein product is CASSFRKGSYEQYF.